Each of the 6 T cell receptor beta chains below was sequenced from the same sample in a study of shared clonotypes between healthy human individuals. The protocol was immunoSEQ multiplex PCR, while the TCRdb copy is restricted to in-frame clones and leaves out a portion. Of hundreds of thousands of clones in the sample, roughly 73% were seen once. Sequencing was carried out using memory CD4+ T cells sorted from blood. The subset is: CD45RA-negative fraction. The source is a woman between 25 and 40 years old in good health.

The chain couples TRBV28 to TRBJ1-1; tentatively, D is TRBD1 (5 bases). Germline V gene lookup returns CDR1 MDHEN and CDR2 SYDVKM. The CDR3 totals 13 residues. Trimming left V 6 bases short and J 4 bases short, with 12 bases between. This CDR3 reads CASRRPGVTEAFF. CDR3 bases: TGTGCCAGCAGACGACCGGGGGTCACTGAAGCTTTCTTT.

This sequence joins TRBV29-1 and TRBJ2-1, with D perhaps given as TRBD1 or TRBD2 (5 bases each). The V gene lost 7 bases and the J gene lost 0 bases, with 13 bases spanning the gap. The CDR3 consists of 14 residues. Germline CDR1 SQVTM, CDR2 ANQGSEA. The DNA of the CDR3 is TGCAGCGGGGGGACCCCTAGCTCCTACAATGAGCAGTTCTTC. Translated: CSGGTPSSYNEQFF.

As for this clone: The same CDR3 arises from other DNA sequences in this sample as well. This chain joins TRBV7-2 and TRBJ2-7; 10 nucleotides align to TRBD2. After removal of 1 base from V and 3 bases from J, the junction contained 3 bases not matched to a gene. Germline-derived CDR1 and CDR2 are SGHTA and FQGNSA. The CDR3 sequence is 15 residues long. The DNA of the CDR3 is TGTGCCAGCAGCTTAGAGACTAGCGGGCGCTACGAGCAGTACTTC. This encodes CASSLETSGRYEQYF. Filled out from reference TRBV7-2 and TRBJ2-7, the complete variable domain reads GAGVSQSPSNKVTEKGKDVELRCDPISGHTALYWYRQSLGQGLEFLIYFQGNSAPDKSGLPSDRFSAERTGGSVSTLTIQRTQQEDSAVYLCASSLETSGRYEQYFGPGTRLTVT.

The table lists this clone with a count of one. V and J are TRBV18 and TRBJ2-2, with TRBD1 matching 7 bases. After removal of 3 bases from V and 5 bases from J, the junction contained 15 bases not matched to a gene. Germline V CDR1 and CDR2: KGHSH, LQKENI. This CDR3 region has 18 residues. The CDR3 sequence: CASSPKAEQGKETGELFF. The CDR3 nucleotides are TGTGCCAGCTCACCTAAAGCTGAACAGGGGAAGGAGACCGGGGAGCTGTTTTTT.

This sequence joins TRBV28 and TRBJ1-1; 7 bases line up with TRBD1. J gave up 3 bases and V 7 bases, and 8 bases lay outside the gene matches. Germline loops: CDR1 MDHEN, CDR2 SYDVKM. The CDR3 runs to 14 residues. DNA for the CDR3: TGTGCCAGCAAACTGGGACAGCGGTACACTGAAGCTTTCTTT. Translating it yields CASKLGQRYTEAFF.

This clone was counted once. This chain connects TRBV19 to TRBJ2-5; 8 nucleotides match TRBD2. Germline trimming cut 6 bases from V and 2 bases from J; bases unmatched to any gene: 8. Germline values: CDR1 LNHDA, CDR2 SQIVND (reference sequence). This CDR3 is built from 15 residues. For the CDR3, the DNA is TGTGCCAGTAGAGGAGAGACTAGCGCTCAAGAGACCCAGTACTTC. Translating it yields CASRGETSAQETQYF.